Following are 6 T cell receptor beta chains from one sample sequenced in a study of T cells in Graves' hyperthyroidism and ophthalmopathy. Amplified TCR beta CDR3 regions derived from RNA transcripts. During a first-round RT-PCR of the TCR CDR3, the HTBI primer set was used. A single record per CDR3 protein comes from TCRdb applying MiXCR to the multiplex PCR reads. The sample has about 130,000 distinct CDR3 sequences; around 20% are singletons. Input material: blood. The receptors here all came from a woman aged 45-59 years with Graves' hyperthyroidism that later progressed to Graves' ophthalmopathy.

This clonotype was detected a few times. This chain links TRBV19 with TRBJ1-4; no firm D call. The ends were cut back, 5 bases at V and 8 bases at J, with 15 bases in the middle. Germline V lookup: CDR1 LNHDA, CDR2 SQIVND (reference sequence). The CDR3 totals 14 residues. This chain's CDR3 is CASSLRTISEKLFF. The CDR3 DNA follows: TGTGCCAGTAGTCTCCGGACGATTTCCGAAAAACTGTTTTTT.

This clonotype was picked up a small number of times. The chain is built from TRBV19 and TRBJ2-7; maybe TRBD2 (5 bases). Between the trimmed V and J ends, which lost 1 base and 3 bases, there was a span of 10 bases. Germline loops: CDR1 LNHDA, CDR2 SQIVND (reference sequence). The CDR3 has 14 amino acids. Here the CDR3 reads CASSIAEGVYEQYF. CDR3 in DNA: TGTGCCAGTAGTATAGCAGAGGGAGTCTACGAGCAGTACTTC.

This clonotype came up many times. V gene TRBV7-9 combines with J gene TRBJ2-3, with 14 bases aligning to TRBD2. Germline loops: CDR1 SEHNR, CDR2 FQNEAQ (reference sequence). The V and J ends lost 5 bases and 4 bases, in that order; junction bases with no gene match: 5. This CDR3 has 16 residues. The CDR3, as DNA: TGTGCCAGCAGCAAGGGACTAGCGGGAGTTGCAGATACGCAGTATTTT. Protein sequence: CASSKGLAGVADTQYF.

This chain uses TRBV5-1 with TRBJ2-1; no reliable D call. V lost 1 base and J 0 bases, leaving 8 bases between the germline ends. Germline loops: CDR1 SGHRS, CDR2 YFSETQ. The CDR3 covers 15 residues. The CDR3 protein is CASSLPRPSYNEQFF. As DNA, the CDR3 is TGCGCCAGCAGCTTGCCCCGGCCCTCCTACAATGAGCAGTTCTTC.

This clonotype turned up a few times. The gene calls are TRBV7-6 and TRBJ2-1; 9 bases fit TRBD1. The CDR3 runs 12 residues. Unmatched junction bases numbered 7, after V lost 11 bases and J lost 8 bases. CDR1 is SGHVS and CDR2 is FNYEAQ in the germline V gene. The CDR3 region is CAVGTGTDEQFF. The CDR3, as DNA: TGTGCCGTCGGGACAGGGACTGATGAGCAGTTCTTC.

This clonotype has a count of ten or more. J is TRBJ1-1 and V is TRBV5-1; TRBD1 agrees at 9 bases. There are 15 residues in the CDR3. With 1 base clipped from V and 1 base from J, the junction kept 2 bases outside the gene matches. Germline CDR1 is SGHRS and CDR2 is YFSETQ. CDR3 residues: CASSLWTGANTEAFF. CDR3 in DNA: TGCGCCAGCAGCTTGTGGACAGGGGCGAACACTGAAGCTTTCTTT. The complete variable domain, with remaining parts taken from reference TRBV5-1 and TRBJ1-1, reads KAGVTQTPRYLIKTRGQQVTLSCSPISGHRSVSWYQQTPGQGLQFLFEYFSETQRNKGNFPGRFSGRQFSNSRSEMNVSTLELGDSALYLCASSLWTGANTEAFFGQGTRLTVV.